This T cell receptor beta chain was profiled in a study of shared clonotypes between healthy human individuals. The study, taken as a whole, reports: It was expected that sequencing depth would affect clonotype sharing among donors.

This clone was detected only a few times. What it binds is not known. Generated by immunoSEQ multiplex PCR, the TCRdb table keeps only in-frame clones and is missing some. The sample lists about 1.1 million clones; approximately 80% were seen once. The CDR3 contains 13 residues. Germline CDR1 is SNHLY and CDR2 is FYNNEI. V gave up 2 bases and J gave up 4 bases, with 8 bases separating them. V and J are TRBV2 and TRBJ1-2; tentative D call: TRBD1 (5 bases). The sequenced sample was memory CD4+ T cells from PBMCs. Subset here: CD45RA-negative fraction. This clonotype originated in a man between 18 and 35 years old in good health. Some clones in this sample may be carry-over from other donors' samples. Here the CDR3 reads CASSETGLYGYTF. In DNA, the CDR3 is TGTGCCAGCAGTGAAACGGGGCTCTATGGCTACACCTTC.